This section outlines one T cell receptor (beta chain) sequence together with its context. Its antigen is still unknown. The data stem from a study of cytomegalovirus exposure and HLA in healthy donors. As for the study in general: One earlier analysis, a look at 150 million to 200 million T cells, found around 110 million unique TCR beta sequences.

The CDR3 loop spans 16 amino acids. Between the trimmed V and J ends, which lost 3 bases and 1 base, there was a span of 17 bases. Germline V gene data show CDR1 as SQVTM and CDR2 as ANQGSEA. Study outcomes and limitations: Relative to equally common others, HLA-associated TCR beta chains showed greater clonal expansion in a later analysis.

The PCR contained 60 Vbeta and 13 Jbeta primers. Some clones are missing from TCRdb's copy, which holds only in-frame ones; the method was immunoSEQ multiplex PCR. Altogether around 130,000 clones are present, approximately 67% being singletons, with the ten largest covering roughly 6%. The material sequenced was PBMCs. The chain has TRBV29-1 and TRBJ2-3, with D perhaps TRBD2 (6 bases). This sequence was found in a woman aged 55-69 years in good health and CMV-seronegative. CDR3 amino acids: CSVDAGFGGRTDTQYF. As DNA, the CDR3 is TGCAGCGTTGATGCGGGGTTCGGGGGTCGCACAGATACGCAGTATTTT.